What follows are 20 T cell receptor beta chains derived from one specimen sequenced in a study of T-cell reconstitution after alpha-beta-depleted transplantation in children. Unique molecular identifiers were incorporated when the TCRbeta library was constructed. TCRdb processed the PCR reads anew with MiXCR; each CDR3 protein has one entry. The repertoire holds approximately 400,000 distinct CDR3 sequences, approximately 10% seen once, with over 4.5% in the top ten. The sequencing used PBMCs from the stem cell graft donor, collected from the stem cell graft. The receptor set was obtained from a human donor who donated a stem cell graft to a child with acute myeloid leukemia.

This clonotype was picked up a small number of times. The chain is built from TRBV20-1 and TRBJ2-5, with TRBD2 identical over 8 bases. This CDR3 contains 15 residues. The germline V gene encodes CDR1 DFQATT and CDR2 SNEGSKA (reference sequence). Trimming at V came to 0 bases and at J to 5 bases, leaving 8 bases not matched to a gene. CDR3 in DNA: TGCAGTGCTAGAGATCTGAGACTAGCGACGGAGACCCAGTACTTC. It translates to CSARDLRLATETQYF.

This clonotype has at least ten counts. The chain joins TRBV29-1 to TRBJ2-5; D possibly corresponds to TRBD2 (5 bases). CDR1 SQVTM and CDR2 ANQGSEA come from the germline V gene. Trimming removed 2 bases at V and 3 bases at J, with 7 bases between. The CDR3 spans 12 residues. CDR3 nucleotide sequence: TGCAGCGTTGAACGGGGAGAAGAGACCCAGTACTTC. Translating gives CSVERGEETQYF.

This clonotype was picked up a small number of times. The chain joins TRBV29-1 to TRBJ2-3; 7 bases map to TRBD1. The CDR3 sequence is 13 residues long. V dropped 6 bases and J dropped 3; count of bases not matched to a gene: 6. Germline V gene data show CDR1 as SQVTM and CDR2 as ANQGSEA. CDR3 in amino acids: CSVRQGWTDTQYF. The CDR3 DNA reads TGCAGCGTCCGACAGGGTTGGACAGATACGCAGTATTTT.

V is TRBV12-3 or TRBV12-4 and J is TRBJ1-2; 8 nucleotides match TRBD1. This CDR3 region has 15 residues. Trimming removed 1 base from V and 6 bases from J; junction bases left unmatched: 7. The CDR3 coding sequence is TGTGCCAGCAGTTTAGGGACAGGGAGGGTCGATGGCTACACCTTC. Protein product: CASSLGTGRVDGYTF.

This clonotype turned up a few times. The CDR3 DNA sequence: TGTGCCAGCAGTTGGAGCTCTGGGGCCAACGTCCTGACTTTC. Amino acid sequence: CASSWSSGANVLTF. The rearrangement joins TRBV6-2 or TRBV6-3 to TRBJ2-6; D ambiguous. CDR1 is MNHEY, CDR2 SVGEGT, per germline. Trimming removed 4 bases at V and 0 bases at J, with 4 bases between. CDR3 length: 14 amino acids.

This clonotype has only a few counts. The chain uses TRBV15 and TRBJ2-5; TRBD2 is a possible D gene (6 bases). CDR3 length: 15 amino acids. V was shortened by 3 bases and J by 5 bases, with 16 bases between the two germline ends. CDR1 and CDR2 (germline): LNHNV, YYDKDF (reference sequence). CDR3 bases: TGTGCCACCAGCAGTAGGTCGGAGGGACCCGAGACCCAGTACTTC. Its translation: CATSSRSEGPETQYF.

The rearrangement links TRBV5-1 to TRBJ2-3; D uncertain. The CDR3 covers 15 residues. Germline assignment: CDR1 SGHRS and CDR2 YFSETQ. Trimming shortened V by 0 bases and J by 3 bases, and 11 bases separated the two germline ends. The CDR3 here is CASSLVVTGTDTQYF. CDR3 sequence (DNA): TGCGCCAGCAGCTTGGTCGTCACTGGAACAGATACGCAGTATTTT. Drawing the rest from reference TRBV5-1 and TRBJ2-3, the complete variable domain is KAGVTQTPRYLIKTRGQQVTLSCSPISGHRSVSWYQQTPGQGLQFLFEYFSETQRNKGNFPGRFSGRQFSNSRSEMNVSTLELGDSALYLCASSLVVTGTDTQYFGPGTRLTVL.

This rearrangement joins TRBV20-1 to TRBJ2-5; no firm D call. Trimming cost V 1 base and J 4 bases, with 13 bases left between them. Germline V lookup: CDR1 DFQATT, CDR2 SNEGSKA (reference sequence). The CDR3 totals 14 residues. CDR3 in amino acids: CSARVSWAPETQYF. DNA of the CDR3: TGCAGTGCTAGAGTTTCGTGGGCACCAGAGACCCAGTACTTC.

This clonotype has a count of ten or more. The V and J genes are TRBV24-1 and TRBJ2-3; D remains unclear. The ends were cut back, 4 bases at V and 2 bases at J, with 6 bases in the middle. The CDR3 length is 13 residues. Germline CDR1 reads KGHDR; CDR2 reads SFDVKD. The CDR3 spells CATSDRITDTQYF. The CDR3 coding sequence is TGTGCCACCAGTGACCGAATCACAGATACGCAGTATTTT.

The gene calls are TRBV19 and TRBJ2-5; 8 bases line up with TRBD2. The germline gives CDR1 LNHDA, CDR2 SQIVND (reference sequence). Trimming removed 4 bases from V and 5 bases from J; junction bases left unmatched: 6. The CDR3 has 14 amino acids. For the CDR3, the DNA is TGTGCCAGTAGTACCCTCGGACTAGCTGAGACCCAGTACTTC. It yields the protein CASSTLGLAETQYF.

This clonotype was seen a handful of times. The CDR3 protein is CSARDRGGWEKLFF. CDR3 DNA: TGCAGTGCTAGAGATCGCGGGGGGTGGGAAAAACTGTTTTTT. The chain is built from TRBV20-1 and TRBJ1-4, with D maybe TRBD1 (5 bases). With 0 bases removed from V and 8 bases from J, the gap between germline ends came to 13 bases. The CDR3 covers 14 residues. Looked up from germline, CDR1 is DFQATT and CDR2 is SNEGSKA (reference sequence).

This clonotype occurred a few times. The CDR3 DNA follows: TGTGCCAGCAGTTGGGGCGGGGACAATGAGCAGTTCTTC. Its translation is CASSWGGDNEQFF. The rearrangement joins TRBV6-5 to TRBJ2-1; possible D gene TRBD2, 6 bases. This CDR3 spans 13 amino acids. V shed 4 bases and J shed 5 bases, with 9 bases lying between them. Germline V gives CDR1 MNHEY, CDR2 SVGAGI.

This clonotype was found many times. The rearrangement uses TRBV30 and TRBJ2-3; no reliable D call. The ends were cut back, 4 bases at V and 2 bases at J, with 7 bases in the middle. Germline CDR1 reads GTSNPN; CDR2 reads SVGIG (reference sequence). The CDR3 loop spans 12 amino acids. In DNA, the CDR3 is TGTGCCTGGACACCTAACACAGATACGCAGTATTTT. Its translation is CAWTPNTDTQYF.

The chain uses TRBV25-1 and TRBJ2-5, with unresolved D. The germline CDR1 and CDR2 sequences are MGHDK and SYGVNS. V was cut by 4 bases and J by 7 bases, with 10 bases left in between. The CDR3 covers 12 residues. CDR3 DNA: TGTGCCAGCAGTGTGGTGCTAGGGACCCAGTACTTC. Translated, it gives CASSVVLGTQYF.

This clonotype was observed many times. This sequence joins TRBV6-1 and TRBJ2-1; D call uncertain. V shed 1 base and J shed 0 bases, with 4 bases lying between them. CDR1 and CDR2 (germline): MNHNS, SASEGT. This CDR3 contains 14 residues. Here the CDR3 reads CASSEGSSYNEQFF. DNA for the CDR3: TGTGCCAGCAGTGAAGGGAGCTCCTACAATGAGCAGTTCTTC.

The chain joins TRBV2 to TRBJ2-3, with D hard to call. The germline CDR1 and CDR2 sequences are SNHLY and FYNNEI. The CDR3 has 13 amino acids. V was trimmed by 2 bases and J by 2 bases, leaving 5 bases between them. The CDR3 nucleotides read TGTGCCAGCAGTGAACTGCACACAGATACGCAGTATTTT. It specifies CASSELHTDTQYF.

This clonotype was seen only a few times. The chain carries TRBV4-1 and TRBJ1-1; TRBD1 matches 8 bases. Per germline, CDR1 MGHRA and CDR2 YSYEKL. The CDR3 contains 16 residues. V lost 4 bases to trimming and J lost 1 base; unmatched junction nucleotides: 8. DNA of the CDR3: TGCGCCAGCAGCCGTACCCAGACAGGGGAGAACACTGAAGCTTTCTTT. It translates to CASSRTQTGENTEAFF.

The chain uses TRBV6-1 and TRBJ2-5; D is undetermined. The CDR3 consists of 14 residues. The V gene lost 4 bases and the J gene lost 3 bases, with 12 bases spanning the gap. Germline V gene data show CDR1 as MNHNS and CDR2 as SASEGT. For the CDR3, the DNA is TGTGCCAGCAGTGCGGCTAACCGGAAAGAGACCCAGTACTTC. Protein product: CASSAANRKETQYF.

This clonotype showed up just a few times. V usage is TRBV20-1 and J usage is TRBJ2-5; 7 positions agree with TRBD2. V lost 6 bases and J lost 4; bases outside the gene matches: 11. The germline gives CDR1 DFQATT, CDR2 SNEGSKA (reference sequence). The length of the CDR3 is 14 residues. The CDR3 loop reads CSAAGGRGRETQYF. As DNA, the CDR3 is TGCAGTGCGGCCGGCGGGAGAGGGCGAGAGACCCAGTACTTC.

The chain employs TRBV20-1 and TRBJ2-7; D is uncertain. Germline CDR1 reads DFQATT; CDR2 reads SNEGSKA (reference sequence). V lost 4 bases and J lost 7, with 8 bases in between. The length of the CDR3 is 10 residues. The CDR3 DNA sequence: TGCAGTGCTATCGGTAGGGAGCAGTACTTC. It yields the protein CSAIGREQYF.